This is a list of T cell receptor beta chains from one sample in a study of T cell responses to AZD1222 COVID-19 vaccine. TCRdb keeps only in-frame clones here, not all; method: immunoSEQ multiplex PCR. The data contain approximately 80,000 clones, about 85% of them seen just once; the ten biggest clones take up 24%. Sequencing used peripheral blood, obtained on day 0 of AZD1222 vaccination. The receptors were sampled from an adult in good health. Both conserved end residues are part of each CDR3. The D gene is left open where the match is weak. Clone size is stated in some rows and not others, as once, few, many or a class when expanded.

V gene	D gene	clone size	J gene	CDR3 protein	CDR3 DNA
TRBV5-4	TRBD1	-	TRBJ2-7	CASSSADRTLLHEQYF	TGTGCCAGCAGCTCGGCGGACAGGACCCTCTTGCACGAGCAGTACTTC
TRBV5-8	-	few	TRBJ2-7	CASSLQAAYEQYF	TGTGCCAGCAGCTTACAGGCGGCCTACGAGCAGTACTTC
TRBV6-6	TRBD1	-	TRBJ1-4	CASRTGAGEKLFF	TGTGCCAGCAGGACAGGGGCTGGTGAAAAACTGTTTTTT
TRBV3-1/TRBV3-2	-	-	TRBJ1-2	CASSPSMLANYGYTF	TGTGCCAGCAGCCCCTCTATGTTAGCTAACTATGGCTACACCTTC
TRBV2	-	-	TRBJ1-4	CASSNGGLAEKLFF	TGTGCCAGCTCCAACGGGGGGCTGGCTGAAAAACTGTTTTTT
TRBV7-8	-	-	TRBJ1-1	CASSLAGFSEAFF	TGTGCCAGCAGCTTGGCAGGGTTTTCTGAAGCTTTCTTT
TRBV7-3	-	-	TRBJ2-5	CASSPSAAGETQYF	TGTGCCAGCAGCCCCTCGGCGGCAGGAGAGACCCAGTACTTC
TRBV4-2	-	-	TRBJ1-5	CASSQGHGRHQPQHF	TGTGCCAGCAGTCAGGGTCACGGCAGACATCAGCCCCAGCATTTT
TRBV19	-	-	TRBJ1-5	CASSSGGGQIHSNQPQHF	TGTGCCAGTAGTTCCGGGGGGGGGCAGATACACAGCAATCAGCCCCAGCATTTT
TRBV25-1	-	-	TRBJ1-2	CASSNEERRNYGYTF	TGTGCCAGCAGTAACGAAGAGAGACGGAACTATGGCTACACCTTC
TRBV5-1	-	-	TRBJ2-7	CASSLSQYYEQYF	TGCGCCAGCAGCTTGTCACAGTACTACGAGCAGTACTTC
TRBV2	-	few	TRBJ2-1	CASSETSNEQFF	TGTGCCAGCAGTGAAACGAGCAATGAGCAGTTCTTC
TRBV4-1	-	-	TRBJ2-1	CASSQDRLPLHEQFF	TGCGCCAGCAGCCAAGATAGGTTACCTCTGCATGAGCAGTTCTTC
TRBV10-1	-	-	TRBJ2-4	CASSEGGSKNIQYF	TGCGCCAGCAGTGAAGGGGGTAGCAAAAACATTCAGTACTTC
TRBV5-1	TRBD2	-	TRBJ2-5	CASSLGVAGGQETQYF	TGCGCCAGCAGCTTGGGAGTAGCGGGGGGCCAAGAGACCCAGTACTTC
TRBV4-2	-	-	TRBJ2-2	CASSQATAGTGELFF	TGTGCCAGCAGCCAAGCGACGGCCGGCACCGGGGAGCTGTTTTTT
TRBV7-9	TRBD1	-	TRBJ1-5	CASSLTGHQPQHF	TGTGCCAGCAGCTTGACAGGGCATCAGCCCCAGCATTTT
TRBV9	-	-	TRBJ1-1	CASSPRERNTEAFF	TGTGCCAGCAGCCCTCGGGAGAGAAACACTGAAGCTTTCTTT
TRBV7-3	TRBD2	-	TRBJ2-1	CASSQTSLGEQFF	TGTGCCAGCAGCCAGACTAGCTTGGGTGAGCAGTTCTTC